One and the same sample provided the 16 T cell receptor beta chains below, sequenced in a study of CXCR3-negative and CXCR3-positive naive CD8 T cells (dated by TCRdb to about 2019). Overall results and qualifications from the work: Compared with CXCR3-negative naive cells, CXCR3-positive naive cells had TRB CDR3s with higher hydrophobicity (lower Kidera factor 4), lower energy, and higher strength and volume indices.

Sequencing instrument: NextSeq 550. The Human TCR Profiling Kit (MiLaboratory) was used to make UMI-labeled 5' RACE TRB cDNA libraries. TCRdb reprocessed the reads; each CDR3 protein sequence makes one entry, and DNA is unavailable. The sample's table lists a count of some 60,000 distinct CDR3 sequences. The ten biggest clones cover more than 0.45% of the sample. Their specific antigens are unknown. The sample taken for sequencing was naive CXCR3+ CD8+ T cells from blood. The cell subset or site label, read with the paper, signifies: CD45RO-CCR7+CD27+CD95- naive CD8+ T cells expressing CXCR3 (TNR3+). The receptors were sampled from a human donor in good health. Some clones in this sample may be carry-over from other donors' samples.

The chain recombines TRBV7-9 with TRBJ2-7; no DNA is available, so the TRBD2 call from TCRdb remains unchecked. The V gene's germline CDR1 is SEHNR and CDR2 FQNEAQ (reference sequence). CDR3 length: 12 residues. The CDR3 sequence is CASSKGLGEQYF.

The chain employs TRBV20-1 and TRBJ2-2; TCRdb selects TRBD2, and the lack of DNA leaves this call unchecked. Germline loops: CDR1 DFQATT, CDR2 SNEGSKA (reference sequence). The CDR3 sequence is 15 residues long. This chain's CDR3 is CSAWAGGGFTGELFF.

The J gene is TRBJ2-2, the V gene TRBV29-1; TCRdb indicates TRBD2, and absent DNA this call remains unverified. This CDR3 comprises 13 residues. The germline gives CDR1 SQVTM, CDR2 ANQGSEA. The CDR3 sequence: CSAQEVGTGELFF.

CDR3 region: CASSSPGQGFSGGYNEQFF. The chain uses TRBV7-9 and TRBJ2-1; the D call from TCRdb, TRBD1, cannot be confirmed without DNA. The germline CDR1 and CDR2 sequences are SEHNR and FQNEAQ (reference sequence). CDR3 length: 19 residues.

The V gene is TRBV4-1, the J gene TRBJ2-2; TCRdb selects TRBD2, and the lack of DNA leaves this call unchecked. The CDR3 covers 15 residues. Per the germline V gene, CDR1 is MGHRA and CDR2 is YSYEKL. This CDR3 reads CASSQDTSDGRELFF.

The chain recombines TRBV7-9 with TRBJ2-5; absent DNA, TCRdb's TRBD1 call cannot be checked. The CDR3 consists of 16 residues. Germline-derived CDR1 and CDR2 are SEHNR and FQNEAQ (reference sequence). The CDR3 protein is CASSQDEGAAGETQYF.

The chain has TRBV29-1 and TRBJ1-3. Looked up from germline, CDR1 is SQVTM and CDR2 is ANQGSEA. This CDR3 region has 11 residues. The CDR3 loop is CADLQGNTIYF.

V usage is TRBV12-3 or TRBV12-4 and J usage is TRBJ2-1. This CDR3 is 14 amino acids long. The CDR3 loop is CASSLGSRHNEQFF.

This chain uses TRBV5-5 with TRBJ2-5. The germline gives CDR1 SGHKS, CDR2 YYEKEE (reference sequence). The CDR3 loop spans 15 amino acids. Here the CDR3 reads CASSWLSGDQETQYF.

The chain links TRBV14 to TRBJ2-2; the TRBD1 assignment by TCRdb is unverifiable without DNA. The length of the CDR3 is 15 residues. Per germline, CDR1 SGHDN and CDR2 FVKESK. CDR3 loop: CASSLGSQWPGELFF.

The J gene is TRBJ2-5, the V gene TRBV5-1. The CDR3 loop spans 12 amino acids. The germline V gene has CDR1 SGHRS and CDR2 YFSETQ. The CDR3 loop reads CASSLVRETQYF.

This chain uses TRBV29-1 with TRBJ1-2; there is no DNA to check the TCRdb D call of TRBD1. CDR3 length: 13 residues. The germline gives CDR1 SQVTM, CDR2 ANQGSEA. CDR3 in amino acids: CSVAAGGADGYTF.

The chain couples TRBV6-5 to TRBJ1-1; the TCRdb call, TRBD1, lacks DNA for checking. From germline, CDR1 is MNHEY and CDR2 SVGAGI. The CDR3 runs to 15 residues. CDR3 sequence: CASSLSIVGDTEAFF.

The chain couples TRBV7-9 to TRBJ2-5; TCRdb calls TRBD1, which cannot be checked without DNA. The CDR3 has 16 amino acids. Germline V gene sequence: CDR1 SEHNR, CDR2 FQNEAQ (reference sequence). The CDR3: CASSASVGGGRETQYF.

The chain recombines TRBV2 with TRBJ2-2; lacking DNA, the TRBD1 call made by TCRdb goes unchecked. CDR3 size: 17 residues. Germline assignment: CDR1 SNHLY and CDR2 FYNNEI. CDR3 sequence: CAGYGTGKFSNTGELFF.

This rearrangement joins TRBV11-2 to TRBJ1-2; TCRdb lists TRBD1, though no DNA is available to test this call. Germline CDR1 reads SGHAT; CDR2 reads FQNNGV. This CDR3 has 15 residues. CDR3 loop: CASSQEAGTGDGYTF.